The T cell receptor (beta chain) described here comes from a study of OX40 agonist ivuxolimab in advanced cancers. The overall study: Clinicians treated patients with ivuxolimab, an agonistic anti-OX40 (CD134) antibody. Study-wide results and limits: In general, CD8+ T cells held more expanded clones than CD4+ did, on average. Among the nonresponders, some also had low normalized T-cell clonal expansion.

Sequenced by immunoSEQ multiplex PCR; TCRdb stores in-frame clones only, minus some. The sample has over 100,000 clones; 75% to 95% are singletons. Points on this clone: The antigen is undetermined.

CDR1 SGHTA and CDR2 FQGNSA come from the germline V gene. The CDR3 runs 15 residues. Germline trimming cut 1 base from V and 5 bases from J; bases unmatched to any gene: 4. The source was CD4+ or CD8+ T cells sorted from blood, collected in a trial of the OX40 agonist ivuxolimab. The clonotype originates from an adult with an advanced solid tumor such as melanoma, head and neck, liver or kidney cancer. The rearrangement links TRBV7-2 to TRBJ1-4, with 7 bases identical to TRBD1. As DNA, the CDR3 is TGTGCCAGCAGCTTAGTGTCAGGGGGAAATGAAAAACTGTTTTTT. It encodes CASSLVSGGNEKLFF.